The TCR beta chain under discussion was sequenced for a study of blood T cell repertoires in COVID-19. Overall study: Spain, Italy and the United States supplied samples that represented acute and convalescent COVID-19. Sources were T cells, B-cell-depleted T cells, or PBMCs; the material itself was cDNA or gDNA.

The ends were cut back, 1 base at V and 8 bases at J, with 15 bases in the middle. This CDR3 has 16 residues. CDR1 SGHTA and CDR2 FQGNSA come from the germline V gene. The protocol was immunoSEQ multiplex PCR, while the TCRdb copy is restricted to in-frame clones and leaves out a portion. The data contain approximately 110,000 clones, roughly 69% of them singletons. The specimen was peripheral blood. The receptor comes from a man older than 75 with acute or convalescent COVID-19. The chain has TRBV7-2 and TRBJ1-6, with a possible D match to TRBD1 (5 bases). CDR3 sequence: CASSLGGGGRYSPLHF. CDR3 DNA: TGTGCCAGCAGCTTAGGTGGGGGGGGTAGGTATTCACCCCTCCACTTT.